These 15 T cell receptor beta chains were sequenced from one sample in a study of blood T cell repertoires in COVID-19. TCRdb's copy holds only in-frame clones and misses some; the assay was immunoSEQ multiplex PCR. The sample shows roughly 400,000 clones, 75% to 90% of them seen only once. Sequenced input: PBMCs or T cells enriched from blood (not recorded which). The receptors shown here come from a man between 25 and 39 years old who had recovered from COVID-19.

This clone showed up just once. CDR3: CASSPDRGSGNEQFF. The CDR3 DNA reads as TGTGCCAGCAGCCCCGACAGGGGGAGTGGAAATGAGCAGTTCTTC. This chain uses TRBV28 with TRBJ2-1; 9 bases agree with TRBD1. V lost 6 bases, J lost 7 bases, and 10 bases stayed unmatched. The CDR3 consists of 15 residues. Germline V lookup: CDR1 MDHEN, CDR2 SYDVKM.

The chain employs TRBV5-1 and TRBJ2-7; 7 bases are a match to TRBD2. Trimming cost V 0 bases and J 3 bases; bases outside gene matches: 9. Germline V lookup: CDR1 SGHRS, CDR2 YFSETQ. The CDR3 loop spans 16 amino acids. CDR3: CASSLAQASGNYEQYF. The CDR3 bases are TGCGCCAGCAGCTTGGCCCAGGCTAGCGGCAACTACGAGCAGTACTTC.

V gene TRBV7-9 combines with J gene TRBJ1-4, with a possible D match to TRBD1 (6 bases). The CDR3 contains 15 residues. V lost 3 bases to trimming and J lost 5 bases, with 13 bases between them. Germline V gene lookup returns CDR1 SEHNR and CDR2 FQNEAQ (reference sequence). CDR3 amino acids: CASSFGARGNEKLFF. DNA for the CDR3: TGTGCCAGCAGCTTCGGGGCGAGGGGGAATGAAAAACTGTTTTTT.

The chain carries TRBV5-1 and TRBJ2-7; 10 nucleotides agree with TRBD2. The germline gives CDR1 SGHRS, CDR2 YFSETQ. The junction had 7 bases not matched to a gene; V was cut back by 0 bases and J by 4 bases. The CDR3 spans 16 residues. This CDR3 reads CASSLAASSGSYEQYF. The CDR3 nucleotides read TGCGCCAGCAGCTTGGCCGCGTCTAGCGGGAGTTACGAGCAGTACTTC.

The chain carries TRBV27 and TRBJ2-5; 11 nucleotides agree with TRBD2. J lost 4 bases, V lost 6 bases, and 10 bases had no gene match. This CDR3 has 16 residues. The germline CDR1 and CDR2 sequences are MNHEY and SMNVEV (reference sequence). The CDR3 loop reads CASSPPGLAGGETQYF. CDR3 DNA sequence: TGTGCCAGCAGCCCCCCCGGGCTAGCGGGAGGAGAGACCCAGTACTTC.

This sequence joins TRBV10-3 and TRBJ1-1; possibly TRBD1 for D (5 bases). The CDR3 covers 13 residues. The germline gives CDR1 ENHRY, CDR2 SYGVKD. Trimming cost V 0 bases and J 7 bases, with 9 bases left between them. This chain's CDR3 is CAISESGVGEAFF. CDR3 nucleotides: TGTGCCATCAGTGAGTCAGGGGTTGGTGAAGCTTTCTTT.

V usage is TRBV12-3 or TRBV12-4 and J usage is TRBJ1-5; tentative D call: TRBD1 (5 bases). The CDR3 is 13 residues long. Trimming cost V 6 bases and J 11 bases, with 17 bases left between them. CDR3 residues: CASSQSAAGAQHF. The CDR3, as DNA: TGTGCCAGCAGCCAATCAGCCGCGGGGGCCCAGCATTTT.

This chain connects TRBV2 to TRBJ2-7; 7 positions agree with TRBD2. Trimming took 5 bases from V and 3 from J; bases not matched to a gene: 1. CDR3 length: 12 residues. The germline V gene encodes CDR1 SNHLY and CDR2 FYNNEI. In DNA, the CDR3 is TGTGCCAGCAGTAGCGGGATCTACGAGCAGTACTTC. This codes for CASSSGIYEQYF.

The V gene is TRBV5-6, the J gene TRBJ1-2; D gene unclear. This CDR3 contains 13 residues. The V and J ends lost 4 bases and 3 bases respectively, with 10 bases between them. From germline, CDR1 is SGHDT and CDR2 YYEEEE. CDR3 residues: CASSEGFYYGYTF. For the CDR3, the DNA is TGTGCCAGCAGCGAGGGATTTTACTATGGCTACACCTTC.

As for this clone: Other DNA sequences from this sample encode an identical CDR3 as well. The chain uses TRBV6-5 and TRBJ2-5; tentative D call: TRBD1 (6 bases). With 0 bases removed from V and 4 bases from J, the gap between germline ends came to 9 bases. The CDR3 has 14 amino acids. The V gene's germline CDR1 is MNHEY and CDR2 SVGAGI. The CDR3 region is CASSYSIRGETQYF. The CDR3, as DNA: TGTGCCAGCAGTTACTCGATCAGGGGAGAGACCCAGTACTTC.

The rearrangement links TRBV13 to TRBJ2-6, with D hard to call. The V gene's germline CDR1 is PRHDT and CDR2 FYEKMQ (reference sequence). The V and J ends lost 11 bases and 0 bases respectively, with 5 bases between them. CDR3 length: 12 amino acids. CDR3 sequence: CASSSGANVLTF. The CDR3 DNA reads as TGTGCCTCCAGCTCTGGGGCCAACGTCCTGACTTTC.

The genes are TRBV28 and TRBJ2-1; TRBD2 matches 8 bases. This CDR3 has 11 amino acids. The ends lost 10 bases at V and 8 bases at J; junction bases unmatched: 4. CDR1 MDHEN and CDR2 SYDVKM come from the germline V gene. CDR3 nucleotide sequence: TGTGCCATCACTAGCGGCGATGAGCAGTTCTTC. Its protein product is CAITSGDEQFF.

To note about this clone: This specimen includes other DNA sequences encoding the same CDR3. The chain carries TRBV15 and TRBJ1-3; D ambiguous. Germline V gives CDR1 LNHNV, CDR2 YYDKDF (reference sequence). Trimming shortened V by 0 bases and J by 0 bases, and 6 bases separated the two germline ends. The CDR3 consists of 15 residues. The CDR3 DNA sequence: TGTGCCACCAGCAGAGATCGGGGCTCTGGAAACACCATATATTTT. This gives the protein CATSRDRGSGNTIYF.

Turning to this clone: An end of the junction does not agree with germline; a read error may underlie this. The V and J genes are TRBV5-1 and TRBJ2-7; 8 bases agree with TRBD1. The germline V gene encodes CDR1 SGHRS and CDR2 YFSETQ. CDR3 length equals 13 residues. The CDR3 is CASRLDRAYEQYF. In nucleotides, the CDR3 is TGCGCCAGCAGATTGGACAGGGCCTACGAGCAGTACTTC.

This sequence joins TRBV19 and TRBJ2-3, with TRBD2 identical over 9 bases. CDR3 length equals 19 residues. With 2 bases clipped from V and 2 bases from J, the junction kept 14 bases outside the gene matches. Germline CDR1 and CDR2: LNHDA and SQIVND (reference sequence). Written as DNA, the CDR3 is TGTGCCAGTAGTATAATGGGGGTGTATAGCGGGAGAAACACAGATACGCAGTATTTT. This sequence encodes CASSIMGVYSGRNTDTQYF.